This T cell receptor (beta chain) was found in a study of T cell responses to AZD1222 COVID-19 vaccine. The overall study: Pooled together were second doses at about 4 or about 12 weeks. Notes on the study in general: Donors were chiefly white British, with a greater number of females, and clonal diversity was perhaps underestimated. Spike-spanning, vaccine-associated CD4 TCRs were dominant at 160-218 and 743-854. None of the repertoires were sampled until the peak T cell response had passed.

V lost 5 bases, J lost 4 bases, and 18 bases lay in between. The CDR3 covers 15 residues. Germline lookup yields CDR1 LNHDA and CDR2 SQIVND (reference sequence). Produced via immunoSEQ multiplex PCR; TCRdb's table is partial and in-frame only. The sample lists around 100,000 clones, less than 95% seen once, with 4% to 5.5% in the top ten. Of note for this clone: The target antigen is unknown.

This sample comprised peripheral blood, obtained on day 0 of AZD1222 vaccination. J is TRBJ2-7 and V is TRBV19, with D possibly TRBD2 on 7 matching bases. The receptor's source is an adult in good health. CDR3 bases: TGTGCCAGTAGTGTCAACTTTGGGGGGGCATACGAGCAGTACTTC. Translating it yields CASSVNFGGAYEQYF.